What follows are 16 T cell receptor beta chains derived from one specimen sequenced in a study of T cell repertoires in ileal Crohn's disease. Sample time point: neoterminal ileum biopsy at postoperative endoscopy, about 6 months after surgery. Clones were sequenced by immunoSEQ multiplex PCR, and TCRdb holds only the in-frame ones, with some missing. Of about 13,000 clones detected, 70% to 90% appear once; the ten largest clones hold 15% to 20%. What was sequenced was ileal tissue. The source is an adult with Crohn's disease.

The chain employs TRBV30 and TRBJ2-5; 12 bases are a match to TRBD2. Germline V CDR1 and CDR2: GTSNPN, SVGIG (reference sequence). This CDR3 is built from 16 residues. V lost 3 bases and J lost 5; bases outside the gene matches: 10. The CDR3 loop reads CAWSSSSGRATETQYF. Here the CDR3 DNA reads TGTGCCTGGAGCTCATCTAGCGGGAGGGCCACGGAGACCCAGTACTTC.

The chain links TRBV28 to TRBJ1-4, with 8 bases lining up with TRBD1. Looked up from germline, CDR1 is MDHEN and CDR2 is SYDVKM. V trimming: 6 bases; J trimming: 8 bases; junction bases outside the gene matches: 11. This CDR3 is 15 amino acids long. Written as DNA, the CDR3 is TGTGCCAGCAGCATCGGACAGGGTGGTTGGGAAAAACTGTTTTTT. It specifies CASSIGQGGWEKLFF.

The V call is TRBV11-1, the J call TRBJ2-2, with unresolved D. The CDR3 has 15 residues. Germline V gene lookup returns CDR1 SGHAT and CDR2 FQDESV (reference sequence). Trimming shortened V by 5 bases and J by 3 bases, and 13 bases separated the two germline ends. The CDR3 DNA is TGTGCCAGCAGCGCTCGACGGAGCTACACCGGGGAGCTGTTTTTT. It codes for CASSARRSYTGELFF. Combining the CDR3 with reference TRBV11-1 and TRBJ2-2 gives the whole variable domain EAEVAQSPRYKITEKSQAVAFWCDPISGHATLYWYRQILGQGPELLVQFQDESVVDDSQLPKDRFSAERLKGVDSTLKIQPAELGDSAMYLCASSARRSYTGELFFGEGSRLTVL.

The chain joins TRBV6-1 to TRBJ1-5; D may be TRBD1 (5 bases). Trimming took 9 bases from V and 11 from J, leaving 14 bases between them. Germline lookup yields CDR1 MNHNS and CDR2 SASEGT. The CDR3 extends over 11 amino acids. The CDR3, as DNA: TGTGCCAGTGGACGGGGGGGAACCCAGCATTTT. It specifies CASGRGGTQHF.

The J gene is TRBJ1-5, the V gene TRBV30, with TRBD1 identical over 7 bases. Germline V CDR1 and CDR2: GTSNPN, SVGIG (reference sequence). V trimming: 2 bases; J trimming: 2 bases; junction bases outside the gene matches: 3. CDR3 length equals 14 residues. Here the CDR3 DNA reads TGTGCCTGGAGTTTTGGACAGGGCAATCAGCCCCAGCATTTT. Protein: CAWSFGQGNQPQHF.

The chain combines TRBV6-6 with TRBJ2-1; 8 nucleotides line up with TRBD2. Germline assignment: CDR1 MNHNY and CDR2 SVGAGI (reference sequence). This CDR3 spans 14 amino acids. V lost 6 bases and J lost 4; bases outside the gene matches: 5. The CDR3 loop is CASRSGGQYNEQFF. The CDR3 DNA follows: TGTGCCAGCAGATCGGGGGGGCAGTACAATGAGCAGTTCTTC.

In this sample, this clone turned up a few times. The chain employs TRBV11-2 and TRBJ2-7; TRBD1 aligns across 7 bases. V lost 6 bases and J lost 2; bases outside the gene matches: 4. The CDR3 spans 13 residues. Germline-derived CDR1 and CDR2 are SGHAT and FQNNGV. CDR3 nucleotides: TGTGCCAGCAGGGGACAGACCACCTACGAGCAGTACTTC. Translating gives CASRGQTTYEQYF.

The chain joins TRBV27 to TRBJ1-2; 8 nucleotides line up with TRBD1. Germline lookup yields CDR1 MNHEY and CDR2 SMNVEV (reference sequence). The CDR3 totals 13 residues. Trimming at V came to 4 bases and at J to 6 bases, leaving 4 bases not matched to a gene. CDR3 sequence: CASSSHRGDGYTF. CDR3 in DNA: TGTGCCAGCAGTTCACACAGGGGGGATGGCTACACCTTC.

This clone was detected only a few times. The chain links TRBV29-1 to TRBJ1-1, with TRBD1 matching 8 bases. Germline CDR1 and CDR2: SQVTM and ANQGSEA. Trimming cost V 7 bases and J 4 bases; bases outside gene matches: 5. The CDR3 covers 12 residues. CDR3 DNA: TGCAGCGCAAACGACAGGGGCACTGAAGCTTTCTTT. This sequence encodes CSANDRGTEAFF. The full variable domain, with the rest looked up from reference TRBV29-1 and TRBJ1-1, is SAVISQKPSRDICQRGTSLTIQCQVDSQVTMMFWYRQQPGQSLTLIATANQGSEATYESGFVIDKFPISRPNLTFSTLTVSNMSPEDSSIYLCSANDRGTEAFFGQGTRLTVV.

The V gene is TRBV10-3, the J gene TRBJ2-5, with 10 bases lining up with TRBD1. V lost 6 bases, J lost 11 bases, and 15 bases stayed unmatched. The CDR3 covers 15 residues. Germline V gene data show CDR1 as ENHRY and CDR2 as SYGVKD. The CDR3 reads CAIRADRGPDGEQYF. Written as DNA, the CDR3 is TGTGCCATCAGGGCCGACAGGGGGCCAGATGGGGAGCAGTACTTC.

This clone was observed a single time. This specimen includes other DNA sequences encoding the same CDR3. The V call is TRBV21-1, the J call TRBJ1-6. TRBV21-1 is recorded as a pseudogene. This CDR3 is 17 amino acids long. The CDR3 DNA follows: TGTGCCAGCAGCACCCGGGGGGTCGGATCCTATAATTCCCCCCTCCACTTT. Protein product: CASSTRGVGSYNSPLHF.

The genes are TRBV6-5 and TRBJ2-2; no clear D. V lost 6 bases to trimming and J lost 6 bases, with 11 bases between them. Germline V CDR1 and CDR2: MNHEY, SVGAGI. This CDR3 comprises 13 residues. Here the CDR3 reads CASSDRGAGELFF. The CDR3 DNA sequence: TGTGCCAGCAGCGACCGAGGCGCCGGGGAGCTGTTTTTT.

The J gene is TRBJ2-7, the V gene TRBV19, with a possible D match to TRBD1 (6 bases). The germline V gene has CDR1 LNHDA and CDR2 SQIVND (reference sequence). Trimming stripped 3 bases from V and 2 bases from J, with 20 bases between. CDR3 length: 17 amino acids. This chain's CDR3 is CASSIRPRDTSPYEQYF. CDR3 nucleotide sequence: TGTGCCAGTAGTATTAGGCCTCGGGACACCTCGCCCTACGAGCAGTACTTC.

V is TRBV6-6 and J is TRBJ2-1; TRBD1 might be the D (7 bases). V lost 7 bases to trimming and J lost 0 bases, with 13 bases between them. Germline lookup yields CDR1 MNHNY and CDR2 SVGAGI (reference sequence). The CDR3 runs 15 residues. The CDR3 coding sequence is TGTGCCAGCACCATCCAGGGGGGCTCCTACAATGAGCAGTTCTTC. Translating gives CASTIQGGSYNEQFF.

J is TRBJ1-3 and V is TRBV9; D is uncertain. The V and J ends lost 4 bases and 0 bases respectively, with 5 bases between them. The germline CDR1 and CDR2 sequences are SGDLS and YYNGEE. This CDR3 is 13 amino acids long. The CDR3 sequence: CASSPSSGNTIYF. For the CDR3, the DNA is TGTGCCAGCAGCCCATCCTCTGGAAACACCATATATTTT. Using reference TRBV9 and TRBJ1-3 for the parts outside the CDR3, the full variable domain is DSGVTQTPKHLITATGQRVTLRCSPRSGDLSVYWYQQSLDQGLQFLIQYYNGEERAKGNILERFSAQQFPDLHSELNLSSLELGDSALYFCASSPSSGNTIYFGEGSWLTVV.

This clone has more than one count but fewer than ten. The chain has TRBV28 and TRBJ2-3; 7 nucleotides agree with TRBD1. CDR3 size: 15 residues. Germline V gives CDR1 MDHEN, CDR2 SYDVKM. J was trimmed by 5 bases and V by 3 bases; bases with no gene match: 8. DNA for the CDR3: TGTGCCAGCAGTTTCCCCCAGGGGGTGGGAGATACGCAGTATTTT. Translation: CASSFPQGVGDTQYF. Variable domain in full (rest from reference TRBV28 and TRBJ2-3): DVKVTQSSRYLVKRTGEKVFLECVQDMDHENMFWYRQDPGLGLRLIYFSYDVKMKEKGDIPEGYSVSREKKERFSLILESASTNQTSMYLCASSFPQGVGDTQYFGPGTRLTVL.